Each of the 18 T cell receptor beta chains below was sequenced from the same sample in a study of blood T cell repertoires in COVID-19. Sequencing used immunoSEQ multiplex PCR; TCRdb keeps in-frame clones, though not all of them. The table shows around 170,000 clones, with around 84% occurring only once. The sequenced material came from peripheral blood. Source of these receptors: a man under 40 with active or convalescent COVID-19.

This sequence joins TRBV14 and TRBJ1-4, with D possibly matching TRBD1 (5 bases). From germline, CDR1 is SGHDN and CDR2 FVKESK. The CDR3 covers 16 residues. V gave up 0 bases and J gave up 3 bases, with 11 bases separating them. The CDR3 reads CASSQDRTGPNEKLFF. DNA of the CDR3: TGTGCCAGCAGCCAAGATAGAACAGGACCTAATGAAAAACTGTTTTTT.

The chain employs TRBV24-1 and TRBJ1-2, with D uncertain. CDR3 length: 12 amino acids. The germline V gene encodes CDR1 KGHDR and CDR2 SFDVKD. The CDR3 spells CGKKRPDYGYTF. Here the CDR3 DNA reads TGTGGGAAGAAGCGGCCTGACTATGGCTACACCTTC.

The J gene is TRBJ2-1, the V gene TRBV6-5; 12 bases line up with TRBD2. Losses at the gene ends were 11 bases for V and 6 bases for J; bases not matched to a gene: 5. Germline CDR1 is MNHEY and CDR2 is SVGAGI. The length of the CDR3 is 13 residues. CDR3 sequence reads: CAARLAGVNEQFF. The DNA for the CDR3 is TGTGCCGCTCGACTAGCGGGAGTCAATGAGCAGTTCTTC.

The chain links TRBV6-5 to TRBJ1-3, with D perhaps matching TRBD1 (6 bases). V was cut by 6 bases and J by 0 bases, with 12 bases left in between. CDR3 size: 15 residues. Germline assignment: CDR1 MNHEY and CDR2 SVGAGI. Here the CDR3 DNA reads TGTGCCAGCAGCCTCGGGACAACCTCTGGAAACACCATATATTTT. Translated, it gives CASSLGTTSGNTIYF.

V gene TRBV28 combines with J gene TRBJ2-3; 10 positions match TRBD2. V trimming: 6 bases; J trimming: 12 bases; junction bases outside the gene matches: 3. The CDR3 is 11 residues long. Germline-derived CDR1 and CDR2 are MDHEN and SYDVKM. The CDR3 here is CASSSSGSQYF. DNA for the CDR3: TGTGCCAGCAGCTCTAGCGGGAGTCAGTATTTT. The whole variable domain, filled in from reference TRBV28 and TRBJ2-3, reads DVKVTQSSRYLVKRTGEKVFLECVQDMDHENMFWYRQDPGLGLRLIYFSYDVKMKEKGDIPEGYSVSREKKERFSLILESASTNQTSMYLCASSSSGSQYFGPGTRLTVL.

J is TRBJ2-7 and V is TRBV3-1 (or the pseudogene TRBV3-2); D might be TRBD1 (6 bases). The germline CDR1 and CDR2 sequences are LGHDT and YNNKEL (reference sequence). This CDR3 has 16 residues. The V and J ends lost 0 bases and 2 bases respectively, with 14 bases between them. The DNA of the CDR3 is TGTGCCAGCAGCCAAGAGCCGGGACAAGTCGCCTACGAGCAGTACTTC. This codes for CASSQEPGQVAYEQYF.

By sample share, this clone is large. The rearrangement joins TRBV6-6 to TRBJ2-1, with 10 bases that match TRBD1. The CDR3 covers 15 residues. Germline CDR1 is MNHNY and CDR2 is SVGAGI (reference sequence). V lost 5 bases, J lost 4 bases, and 5 bases stayed unmatched. CDR3 nucleotides: TGTGCCAGCAGTGGCCGGGACAGGGGTTACAATGAGCAGTTCTTC. Translated, it gives CASSGRDRGYNEQFF.

The chain is built from TRBV25-1 and TRBJ1-1, with unresolved D. Trimming took 5 bases from V and 3 from J, leaving 10 bases between them. CDR3 size: 13 residues. CDR1 and CDR2 (germline): MGHDK, SYGVNS. For the CDR3, the DNA is TGTGCCAGCAGTCAGGAGCGGTACACTGAAGCTTTCTTT. As protein: CASSQERYTEAFF.

This sequence joins TRBV12-3 or TRBV12-4 and TRBJ1-2, with 9 bases that match TRBD1. V trimming: 10 bases; J trimming: 7 bases; junction bases outside the gene matches: 7. The CDR3 runs to 12 residues. The chain's CDR3 is CATLQGARGYTF. The DNA of the CDR3 is TGTGCCACCCTACAGGGGGCGCGTGGCTACACCTTC.

The genes are TRBV4-3 and TRBJ2-3; the match to TRBD2 covers 7 bases. The ends lost 1 base at V and 4 bases at J; junction bases unmatched: 2. Germline V gene sequence: CDR1 LGHNA, CDR2 YSLEER. There are 14 residues in the CDR3. Here the CDR3 reads CASSQAGGPDTQYF. The CDR3, as DNA: TGCGCCAGCAGCCAAGCGGGAGGCCCAGATACGCAGTATTTT.

The rearrangement joins TRBV24-1 to TRBJ2-7, with TRBD2 identical over 11 bases. CDR3 length: 15 residues. Germline-derived CDR1 and CDR2 are KGHDR and SFDVKD. V trimming: 5 bases; J trimming: 4 bases; junction bases outside the gene matches: 6. This chain's CDR3 is CATSGGTSGAYEQYF. The CDR3 DNA is TGTGCCACCAGTGGTGGGACTAGCGGAGCGTACGAGCAGTACTTC.

This sequence joins TRBV6-5 and TRBJ1-2; TRBD1 agrees at 7 bases. The CDR3 sequence is 13 residues long. Germline trimming cut 5 bases from V and 7 bases from J; bases unmatched to any gene: 7. Germline assignment: CDR1 MNHEY and CDR2 SVGAGI. CDR3 in amino acids: CASSTGQLLGYTF. In DNA form, the CDR3 reads TGTGCCAGCAGTACGGGACAGCTTCTTGGCTACACCTTC.

The rearrangement uses TRBV7-9 and TRBJ2-7, with D perhaps TRBD2 (6 bases). CDR1 and CDR2 from the germline V gene are SEHNR and FQNEAQ (reference sequence). Trimming took 3 bases from V and 7 from J, leaving 16 bases between them. This CDR3 has 14 amino acids. Written as DNA, the CDR3 is TGTGCCAGCAGCTTCGGCGGGACGGACGGTGAGCAGTACTTC. Protein product: CASSFGGTDGEQYF.

The gene calls are TRBV6-1 and TRBJ1-5; 8 bases line up with TRBD1. Germline assignment: CDR1 MNHNS and CDR2 SASEGT. V shed 1 base and J 7 bases; nucleotides not matched to a gene: 3. This CDR3 has 14 amino acids. The CDR3 sequence is CASSEGGQAQPQHF. The CDR3 region has the DNA TGTGCCAGCAGTGAAGGGGGACAGGCCCAGCCCCAGCATTTT.

This sequence joins TRBV30 and TRBJ2-2; possible D gene TRBD2, 6 bases. This CDR3 has 13 amino acids. Trimming stripped 7 bases from V and 2 bases from J, with 11 bases between. Germline CDR1 and CDR2: GTSNPN and SVGIG (reference sequence). As DNA, the CDR3 is TGTGCCTCGTTGGGGGGAAACACCGGGGAGCTGTTTTTT. The encoded protein is CASLGGNTGELFF.

The chain couples TRBV29-1 to TRBJ1-4, with 8 bases identical to TRBD1. Losses at the gene ends were 4 bases for V and 4 bases for J; bases not matched to a gene: 5. Germline lookup yields CDR1 SQVTM and CDR2 ANQGSEA. The length of the CDR3 is 14 residues. Written as DNA, the CDR3 is TGCAGCGTTGGAGGACAGGGATATAATGAAAAACTGTTTTTT. Its translation is CSVGGQGYNEKLFF. The full variable domain, rest sourced from reference TRBV29-1 and TRBJ1-4, is SAVISQKPSRDICQRGTSLTIQCQVDSQVTMMFWYRQQPGQSLTLIATANQGSEATYESGFVIDKFPISRPNLTFSTLTVSNMSPEDSSIYLCSVGGQGYNEKLFFGSGTQLSVL.

The V and J genes are TRBV9 and TRBJ2-5; 9 bases map to TRBD1. Germline CDR1 and CDR2: SGDLS and YYNGEE. The ends lost 1 base at V and 3 bases at J; junction bases unmatched: 7. The CDR3 runs to 16 residues. The CDR3 DNA follows: TGTGCCAGCAGCGTAACGGGACAGGGATTAAAAGAGACCCAGTACTTC. Its protein is CASSVTGQGLKETQYF.

The rearrangement links TRBV6-5 to TRBJ2-1, with 8 nucleotides matching TRBD2. V was clipped by 8 bases and J by 6 bases; unmatched bases: 12. Germline CDR1 is MNHEY and CDR2 is SVGAGI. The CDR3 runs to 15 residues. The CDR3 region is CASRTPSGGGNEQFF. CDR3 coding DNA: TGTGCCAGCCGCACCCCCAGCGGGGGTGGCAATGAGCAGTTCTTC.